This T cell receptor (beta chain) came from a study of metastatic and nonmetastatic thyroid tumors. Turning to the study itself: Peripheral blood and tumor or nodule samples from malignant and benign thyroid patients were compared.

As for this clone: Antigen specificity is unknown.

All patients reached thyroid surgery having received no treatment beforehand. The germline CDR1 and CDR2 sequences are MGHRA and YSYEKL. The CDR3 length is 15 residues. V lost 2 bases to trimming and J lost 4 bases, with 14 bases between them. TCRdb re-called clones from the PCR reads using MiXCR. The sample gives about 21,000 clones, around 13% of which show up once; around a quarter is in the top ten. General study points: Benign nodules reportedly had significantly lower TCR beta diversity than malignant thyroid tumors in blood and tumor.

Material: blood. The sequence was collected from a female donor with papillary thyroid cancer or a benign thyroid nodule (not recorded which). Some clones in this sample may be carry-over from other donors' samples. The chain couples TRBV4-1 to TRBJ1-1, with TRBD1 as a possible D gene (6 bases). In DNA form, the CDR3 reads TGCGCCAGCAGCCAATTACAGGGAAGTAGCACTGAAGCTTTCTTT. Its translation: CASSQLQGSSTEAFF.